The text below deals with one TCR beta chain. Its antigen is undetermined. The sample comes from a study of blood T cells in healthy people across ages. Study-wide points: The CMV status of each donor remained undetermined, and this could have confounded shifts in expanded clonotypes. Long-lived donors carried more naive CD4+ cells and greater diversity than aged donors.

Using a J-beta primer mix together with a sample-barcoded 5' primer, a second PCR was run for roughly 7 to 11 cycles. Using its own MiXCR run on the 5' RACE reads, TCRdb lists one record per CDR3 protein. The data show hundreds of thousands of distinct CDR3 sequences, with 40% to 45% seen just once and about 32% held by the top ten. V dropped 2 bases and J dropped 11 bases, with 15 bases sitting between them. The CDR3 is 13 residues long. The germline CDR1 and CDR2 sequences are SGDLS and YYNGEE. This clonotype was sampled from an elderly man in good health. The rearrangement links TRBV9 to TRBJ2-3, with D possibly TRBD2 on 6 matching bases. Specimen: blood. CDR3 region: CASSVGGAIEQYF. The CDR3 DNA is TGTGCCAGCAGCGTCGGAGGGGCAATAGAGCAGTATTTT. The whole variable domain, filled in from reference TRBV9 and TRBJ2-3, reads DSGVTQTPKHLITATGQRVTLRCSPRSGDLSVYWYQQSLDQGLQFLIQYYNGEERAKGNILERFSAQQFPDLHSELNLSSLELGDSALYFCASSVGGAIEQYFGPGTRLTVL.